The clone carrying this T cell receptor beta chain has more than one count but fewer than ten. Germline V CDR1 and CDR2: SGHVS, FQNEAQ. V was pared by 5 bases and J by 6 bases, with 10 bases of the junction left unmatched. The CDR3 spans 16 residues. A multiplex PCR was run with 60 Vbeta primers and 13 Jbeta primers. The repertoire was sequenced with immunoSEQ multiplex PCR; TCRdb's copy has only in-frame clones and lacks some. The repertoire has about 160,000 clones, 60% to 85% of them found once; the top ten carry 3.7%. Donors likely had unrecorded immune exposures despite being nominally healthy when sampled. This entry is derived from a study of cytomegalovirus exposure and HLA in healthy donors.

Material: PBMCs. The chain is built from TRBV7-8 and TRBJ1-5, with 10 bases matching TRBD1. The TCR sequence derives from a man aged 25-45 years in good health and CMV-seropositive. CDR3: CASSPQPGQGFQPQHF. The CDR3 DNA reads TGTGCCAGCAGCCCCCAGCCGGGACAGGGGTTTCAGCCCCAGCATTTT.